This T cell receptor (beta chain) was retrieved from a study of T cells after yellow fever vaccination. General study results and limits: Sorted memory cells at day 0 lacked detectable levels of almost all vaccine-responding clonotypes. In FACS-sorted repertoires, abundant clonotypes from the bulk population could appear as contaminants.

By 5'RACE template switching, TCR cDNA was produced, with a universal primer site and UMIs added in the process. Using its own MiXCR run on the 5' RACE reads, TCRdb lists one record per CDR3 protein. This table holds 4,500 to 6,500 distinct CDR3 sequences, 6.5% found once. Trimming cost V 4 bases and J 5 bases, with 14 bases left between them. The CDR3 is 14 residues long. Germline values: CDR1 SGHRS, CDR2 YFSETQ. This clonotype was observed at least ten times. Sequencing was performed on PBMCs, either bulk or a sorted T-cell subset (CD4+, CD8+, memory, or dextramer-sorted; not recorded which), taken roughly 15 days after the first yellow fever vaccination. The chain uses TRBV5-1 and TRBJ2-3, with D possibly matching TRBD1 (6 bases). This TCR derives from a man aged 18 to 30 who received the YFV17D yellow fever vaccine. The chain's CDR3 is CASSALQGGDTQYF. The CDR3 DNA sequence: TGCGCCAGCAGCGCCCTACAGGGCGGAGATACGCAGTATTTT.